Listed below are T cell receptor beta chains from one sample, sequenced in a study of shared clonotypes between healthy human individuals. The data were produced by immunoSEQ multiplex PCR, yet TCRdb's version contains in-frame clones alone and is incomplete. In the table there are around 1.4 million clones, around 98.5% of which are singletons. The specimen sequenced was naive CD4+ T cells sorted from blood. Receptor source: a young man in good health. The CDR3 runs from the conserved cysteine through the conserved F or W. The D gene is left open where the match is weak. Part of the rows lack a size; the others show once, few, many or a class for expanded clones.

CDR3aa: CARHTSGTYNEQFF
CDR3nt: TGTGCCCGGCACACAAGCGGGACCTACAATGAGCAGTTCTTC
v_gene: TRBV19
abundance: .
j_gene: TRBJ2-1
d_gene: TRBD2

CDR3aa: CASSYSTYSSGNTIYF
CDR3nt: TGTGCCAGCAGTTACTCGACGTACTCCTCTGGAAACACCATATATTTT
v_gene: TRBV6-6
abundance: .
j_gene: TRBJ1-3
d_gene: .

CDR3aa: CASSYSVLRPGQFF
CDR3nt: TGTGCCAGCAGTTACTCGGTCCTTAGGCCAGGGCAGTTCTTC
v_gene: TRBV6-5
abundance: .
j_gene: TRBJ2-1
d_gene: .

CDR3aa: CASSSSTSTDTQYF
CDR3nt: TGTGCCAGCAGCTCCTCGACTTCGACAGATACGCAGTATTTT
v_gene: TRBV7-6
abundance: .
j_gene: TRBJ2-3
d_gene: .

CDR3aa: CASNRQGGADTQYF
CDR3nt: TGTGCCAGCAACCGACAGGGGGGCGCAGATACGCAGTATTTT
v_gene: TRBV6-1
abundance: once
j_gene: TRBJ2-3
d_gene: TRBD1

CDR3aa: CASSSSQGNTGELFF
CDR3nt: TGTGCCAGCAGTTCGTCACAGGGGAACACCGGGGAGCTGTTTTTT
v_gene: TRBV27
abundance: .
j_gene: TRBJ2-2
d_gene: .

CDR3aa: CASSYSTRYYGYTF
CDR3nt: TGTGCCAGCAGTTACTCCACACGATACTATGGCTACACCTTC
v_gene: TRBV6-5
abundance: .
j_gene: TRBJ1-2
d_gene: .

CDR3aa: CASSRPNTGELFF
CDR3nt: TGCGCCAGCAGCAGGCCCAACACCGGGGAGCTGTTTTTT
v_gene: TRBV10-1
abundance: .
j_gene: TRBJ2-2
d_gene: .

CDR3aa: CASSLSFLRGSTGELFF
CDR3nt: TGCGCCAGCAGCTTGTCTTTTCTCCGGGGCAGCACCGGGGAGCTGTTTTTT
v_gene: TRBV5-1
abundance: .
j_gene: TRBJ2-2
d_gene: .

CDR3aa: CASSPKTSGDNEQFF
CDR3nt: TGTGCCAGCTCACCAAAGACTAGCGGGGACAATGAGCAGTTCTTC
v_gene: TRBV18
abundance: .
j_gene: TRBJ2-1
d_gene: TRBD2

CDR3aa: CASSPPGSLGTQYF
CDR3nt: TGTGCCAGCTCTCCTCCCGGCAGTCTCGGTACGCAGTATTTT
v_gene: TRBV18
abundance: .
j_gene: TRBJ2-3
d_gene: .

CDR3aa: CASSPLFGTGHTDTQYF
CDR3nt: TGTGCCAGCTCACCACTATTCGGGACAGGGCACACAGATACGCAGTATTTT
v_gene: TRBV18
abundance: .
j_gene: TRBJ2-3
d_gene: TRBD1

CDR3aa: CSGGRSTEAFF
CDR3nt: TGCAGCGGGGGTCGGAGCACTGAAGCTTTCTTT
v_gene: TRBV29-1
abundance: .
j_gene: TRBJ1-1
d_gene: .

CDR3aa: CASSLGTSGTRYNEQFF
CDR3nt: TGTGCCAGCAGCCTGGGGACTAGCGGGACTCGGTACAATGAGCAGTTCTTC
v_gene: TRBV7-9
abundance: .
j_gene: TRBJ2-1
d_gene: TRBD2

CDR3aa: CASSFGGWDTGELFF
CDR3nt: TGTGCCAGCAGCTTTGGCGGGTGGGACACCGGGGAGCTGTTTTTT
v_gene: TRBV11-2
abundance: .
j_gene: TRBJ2-2
d_gene: .

CDR3aa: CASSPVSGTYNEQFF
CDR3nt: TGTGCCAGCTCACCGGTTAGCGGGACCTACAATGAGCAGTTCTTC
v_gene: TRBV18
abundance: once
j_gene: TRBJ2-1
d_gene: TRBD2

CDR3aa: CASSEKRTGLDWSNQPQHF
CDR3nt: TGTGCCAGCAGTGAAAAAAGGACAGGGTTGGATTGGAGCAATCAGCCCCAGCATTTT
v_gene: TRBV6-1
abundance: .
j_gene: TRBJ1-5
d_gene: TRBD1

CDR3aa: CSVNPSGTNTGELFF
CDR3nt: TGCAGCGTAAACCCTAGCGGAACGAACACCGGGGAGCTGTTTTTT
v_gene: TRBV29-1
abundance: .
j_gene: TRBJ2-2
d_gene: TRBD2

CDR3aa: CASSVVSAGGTNEQFF
CDR3nt: TGTGCCAGCAGCGTAGTCAGCGCGGGAGGGACAAATGAGCAGTTCTTC
v_gene: TRBV9
abundance: .
j_gene: TRBJ2-1
d_gene: TRBD2

CDR3aa: CASSPGTSYNEQFF
CDR3nt: TGTGCCAGCAGTCCCGGTACTAGTTATAATGAGCAGTTCTTC
v_gene: TRBV5-4
abundance: .
j_gene: TRBJ2-1
d_gene: .

CDR3aa: CASRAKGGWYEQFF
CDR3nt: TGTGCCAGCAGGGCAAAAGGTGGTTGGTATGAGCAGTTCTTC
v_gene: TRBV2
abundance: .
j_gene: TRBJ2-1
d_gene: .

CDR3aa: CASSLNWDSGRAQYF
CDR3nt: TGTGCCAGCAGCTTAAACTGGGATAGCGGGAGGGCCCAGTACTTC
v_gene: TRBV11-2
abundance: .
j_gene: TRBJ2-5
d_gene: TRBD2

CDR3aa: CAWTASTWKGTQYF
CDR3nt: TGTGCCTGGACCGCGTCCACATGGAAAGGGACCCAGTACTTC
v_gene: TRBV30
abundance: .
j_gene: TRBJ2-5
d_gene: .

CDR3aa: CASSVTGRETQYF
CDR3nt: TGTGCCAGCAGCGTAACAGGGAGGGAGACCCAGTACTTC
v_gene: TRBV9
abundance: .
j_gene: TRBJ2-5
d_gene: .

CDR3aa: CASSFGLAGADNEQFF
CDR3nt: TGCGCCAGCAGCTTCGGCCTAGCGGGAGCCGACAATGAGCAGTTCTTC
v_gene: TRBV5-1
abundance: .
j_gene: TRBJ2-1
d_gene: TRBD2

CDR3aa: CASSRTGPQETQYF
CDR3nt: TGTGCCAGCAGCAGGACAGGGCCCCAAGAGACCCAGTACTTC
v_gene: TRBV7-2
abundance: .
j_gene: TRBJ2-5
d_gene: TRBD1

CDR3aa: CASSLSGFKRTQYF
CDR3nt: TGTGCCAGCAGCCTAAGCGGCTTCAAGAGAACCCAGTACTTC
v_gene: TRBV7-2
abundance: .
j_gene: TRBJ2-5
d_gene: .

CDR3aa: CAISESGRASGTGELFF
CDR3nt: TGTGCCATCAGTGAGTCTGGTCGGGCTAGCGGGACCGGGGAGCTGTTTTTT
v_gene: TRBV10-3
abundance: .
j_gene: TRBJ2-2
d_gene: TRBD2

CDR3aa: CAISVGNLYGYTF
CDR3nt: TGTGCCATCAGTGTGGGTAACTTGTATGGCTACACCTTC
v_gene: TRBV10-3
abundance: .
j_gene: TRBJ1-2
d_gene: .

CDR3aa: CASSSQGKEFF
CDR3nt: TGTGCCAGCAGTTCACAGGGAAAGGAGTTCTTC
v_gene: TRBV28
abundance: .
j_gene: TRBJ2-1
d_gene: .

CDR3aa: CASMSESGANVLTF
CDR3nt: TGCGCCAGCATGAGCGAGTCTGGGGCCAACGTCCTGACTTTC
v_gene: TRBV5-1
abundance: .
j_gene: TRBJ2-6
d_gene: .

CDR3aa: CASSLRGREGPYEQYF
CDR3nt: TGTGCCAGCAGCTTAAGGGGCAGGGAGGGGCCCTACGAGCAGTACTTC
v_gene: TRBV7-9
abundance: .
j_gene: TRBJ2-7
d_gene: TRBD2

CDR3aa: CASSVGSNSGGANYGYTF
CDR3nt: TGTGCCAGCAGCGTAGGTTCCAATTCGGGAGGGGCTAACTATGGCTACACCTTC
v_gene: TRBV9
abundance: .
j_gene: TRBJ1-2
d_gene: .

CDR3aa: CASSGGRVLAGVETQYF
CDR3nt: TGCGCCAGCAGCGGGGGACGGGTACTAGCGGGAGTAGAGACCCAGTACTTC
v_gene: TRBV5-1
abundance: .
j_gene: TRBJ2-5
d_gene: TRBD2

CDR3aa: CASSQDRGRWETQYF
CDR3nt: TGTGCCAGCAGCCAGGACAGGGGGCGATGGGAGACCCAGTACTTC
v_gene: TRBV7-2
abundance: .
j_gene: TRBJ2-5
d_gene: TRBD1

CDR3aa: CASSLDRVGNTEAFF
CDR3nt: TGTGCCAGCAGTTTGGACAGAGTGGGGAACACTGAAGCTTTCTTT
v_gene: TRBV2
abundance: once
j_gene: TRBJ1-1
d_gene: .

CDR3aa: CASRPPTQKLFF
CDR3nt: TGTGCCAGCAGACCGCCGACCCAAAAACTGTTTTTT
v_gene: TRBV28
abundance: .
j_gene: TRBJ1-4
d_gene: .

CDR3aa: CASSTGTGVTGELFF
CDR3nt: TGTGCCAGCAGCACCGGGACAGGGGTAACCGGGGAGCTGTTTTTT
v_gene: TRBV5-5
abundance: .
j_gene: TRBJ2-2
d_gene: TRBD1

CDR3aa: CASSAPMDTQYF
CDR3nt: TGTGCCAGCAGCGCCCCTATGGATACGCAGTATTTT
v_gene: TRBV7-9
abundance: .
j_gene: TRBJ2-3
d_gene: .

CDR3aa: CASSLATPYEQYF
CDR3nt: TGCGCCAGCAGCTTGGCCACCCCCTACGAGCAGTACTTC
v_gene: TRBV5-1
abundance: .
j_gene: TRBJ2-7
d_gene: .

CDR3aa: CASSLWGDRGSYEQYF
CDR3nt: TGTGCCAGCAGCTTGTGGGGAGACAGGGGGTCCTACGAGCAGTACTTC
v_gene: TRBV5-5
abundance: .
j_gene: TRBJ2-7
d_gene: TRBD1

CDR3aa: CASSLPGAETQYF
CDR3nt: TGTGCCAGCAGCTTACCCGGGGCAGAGACCCAGTACTTC
v_gene: TRBV7-2
abundance: .
j_gene: TRBJ2-5
d_gene: .

CDR3aa: CSVLTIYEQYF
CDR3nt: TGCAGCGTTCTGACGATCTACGAGCAGTACTTC
v_gene: TRBV29-1
abundance: .
j_gene: TRBJ2-7
d_gene: .

CDR3aa: CASSFSGNTYNEQFF
CDR3nt: TGTGCCAGCAGTTTTTCAGGGAACACCTACAATGAGCAGTTCTTC
v_gene: TRBV6-1
abundance: .
j_gene: TRBJ2-1
d_gene: .

CDR3aa: CASRAGRGETQYF
CDR3nt: TGTGCCAGCAGGGCGGGGAGGGGAGAGACCCAGTACTTC
v_gene: TRBV2
abundance: .
j_gene: TRBJ2-5
d_gene: TRBD2

CDR3aa: CASSSSGPRNEKLFF
CDR3nt: TGTGCCAGCAGCTCGTCAGGACCGAGAAATGAAAAACTGTTTTTT
v_gene: TRBV5-4
abundance: once
j_gene: TRBJ1-4
d_gene: .

CDR3aa: CASRLTGTRWDTIYF
CDR3nt: TGTGCCAGCAGGTTAACCGGGACTCGGTGGGACACCATATATTTT
v_gene: TRBV6-5
abundance: .
j_gene: TRBJ1-3
d_gene: .